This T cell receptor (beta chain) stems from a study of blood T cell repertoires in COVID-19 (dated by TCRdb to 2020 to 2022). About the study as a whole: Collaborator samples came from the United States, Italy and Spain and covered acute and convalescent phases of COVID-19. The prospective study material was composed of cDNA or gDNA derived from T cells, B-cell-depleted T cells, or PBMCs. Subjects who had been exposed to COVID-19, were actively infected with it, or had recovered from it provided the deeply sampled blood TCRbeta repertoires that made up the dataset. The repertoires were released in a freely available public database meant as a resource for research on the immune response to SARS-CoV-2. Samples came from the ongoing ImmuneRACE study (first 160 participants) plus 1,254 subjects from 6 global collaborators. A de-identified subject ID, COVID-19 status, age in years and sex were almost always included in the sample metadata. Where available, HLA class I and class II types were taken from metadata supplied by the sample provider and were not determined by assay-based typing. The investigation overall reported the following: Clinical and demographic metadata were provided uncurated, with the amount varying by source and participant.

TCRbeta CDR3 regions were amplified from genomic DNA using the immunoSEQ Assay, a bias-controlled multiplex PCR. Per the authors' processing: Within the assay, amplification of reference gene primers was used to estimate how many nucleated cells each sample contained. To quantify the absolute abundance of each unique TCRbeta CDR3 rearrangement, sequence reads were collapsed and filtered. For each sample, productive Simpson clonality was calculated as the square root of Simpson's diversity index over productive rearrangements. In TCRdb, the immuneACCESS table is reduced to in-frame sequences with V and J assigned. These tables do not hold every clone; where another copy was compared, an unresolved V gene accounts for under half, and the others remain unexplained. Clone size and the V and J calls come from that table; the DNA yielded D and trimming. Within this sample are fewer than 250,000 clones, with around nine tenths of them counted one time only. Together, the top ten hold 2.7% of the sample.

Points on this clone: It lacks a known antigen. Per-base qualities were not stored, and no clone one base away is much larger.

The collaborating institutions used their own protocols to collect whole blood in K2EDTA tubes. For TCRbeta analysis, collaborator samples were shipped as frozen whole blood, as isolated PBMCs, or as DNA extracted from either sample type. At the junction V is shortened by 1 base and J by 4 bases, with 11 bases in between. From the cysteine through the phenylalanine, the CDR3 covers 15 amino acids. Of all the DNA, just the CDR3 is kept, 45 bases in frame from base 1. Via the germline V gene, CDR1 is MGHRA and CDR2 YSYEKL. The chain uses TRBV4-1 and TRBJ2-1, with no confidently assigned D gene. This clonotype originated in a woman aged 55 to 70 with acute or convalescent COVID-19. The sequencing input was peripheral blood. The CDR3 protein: CASSQVGRLYNEQFF. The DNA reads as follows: TGCGCCAGCAGCCAAGTTGGCAGGCTGTACAATGAGCAGTTCTTC.